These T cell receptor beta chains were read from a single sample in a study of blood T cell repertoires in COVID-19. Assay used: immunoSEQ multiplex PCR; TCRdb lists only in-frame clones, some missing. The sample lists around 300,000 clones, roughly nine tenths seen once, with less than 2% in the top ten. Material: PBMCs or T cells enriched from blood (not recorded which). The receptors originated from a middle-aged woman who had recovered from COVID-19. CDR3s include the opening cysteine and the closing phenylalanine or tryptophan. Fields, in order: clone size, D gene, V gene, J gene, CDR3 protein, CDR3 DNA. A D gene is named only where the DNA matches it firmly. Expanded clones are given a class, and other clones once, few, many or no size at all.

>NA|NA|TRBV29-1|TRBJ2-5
CSAGQQETQYF
TGCAGCGCTGGACAGCAAGAGACCCAGTACTTC
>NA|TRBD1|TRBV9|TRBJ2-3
CASSVAQGVADTQYF
TGTGCCAGCAGCGTAGCGCAGGGGGTTGCAGATACGCAGTATTTT
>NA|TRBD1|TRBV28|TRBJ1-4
CASRTGGANEKLFF
TGTGCCAGCAGAACAGGGGGGGCTAATGAAAAACTGTTTTTT
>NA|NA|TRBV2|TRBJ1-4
CASKSLGTRNEKLFF
TGTGCCAGCAAGAGTCTCGGGACAAGAAATGAAAAACTGTTTTTT
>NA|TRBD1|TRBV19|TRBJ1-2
CASRKGTGGFYGYTF
TGTGCCAGTAGGAAAGGGACAGGGGGCTTCTATGGCTACACCTTC
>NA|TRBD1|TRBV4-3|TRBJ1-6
CASSQGQGARNSPLHF
TGCGCCAGCAGCCAGGGACAGGGGGCTAGGAATTCACCCCTCCACTTT
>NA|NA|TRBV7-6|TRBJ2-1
CASSSSTGIYNEQFF
TGTGCCAGCAGCTCCTCGACGGGGATATACAATGAGCAGTTCTTC
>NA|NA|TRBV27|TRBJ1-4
CASSSFRGASEKLFF
TGTGCCAGCAGTTCCTTCCGGGGGGCTAGTGAAAAACTGTTTTTT
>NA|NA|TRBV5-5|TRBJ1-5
CASSSKGSGGNQPQHF
TGTGCCAGCAGCTCCAAAGGCTCAGGGGGCAATCAGCCCCAGCATTTT
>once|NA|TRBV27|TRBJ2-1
CASSFWVGARSYNEQFF
TGTGCCAGCAGTTTTTGGGTGGGGGCCCGGTCCTACAATGAGCAGTTCTTC
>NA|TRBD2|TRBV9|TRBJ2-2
CASSVSGPDTGELFF
TGTGCCAGCAGCGTTAGCGGGCCTGACACCGGGGAGCTGTTTTTT
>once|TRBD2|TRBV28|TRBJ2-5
CASSLPGLAGVETQYF
TGTGCCAGCAGTTTACCCGGGCTAGCGGGGGTGGAGACCCAGTACTTC
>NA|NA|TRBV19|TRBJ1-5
CASRGGGGGNQPQHF
TGTGCCAGTCGCGGCGGGGGCGGGGGCAATCAGCCCCAGCATTTT
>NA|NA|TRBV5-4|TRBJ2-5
CASSLGLETQYF
TGTGCCAGCAGCTTGGGGCTAGAGACCCAGTACTTC
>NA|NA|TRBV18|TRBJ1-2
CASSQVDRQGYTF
TGTGCCAGCTCACAGGTCGACAGGCAAGGCTACACCTTC
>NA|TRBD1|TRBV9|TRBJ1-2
CASSVSPGGVDGYTF
TGTGCCAGCAGCGTATCCCCAGGGGGCGTCGATGGCTACACCTTC
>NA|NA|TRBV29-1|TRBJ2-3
CSVQGGLHTDTQYF
TGCAGCGTCCAAGGGGGACTACACACAGATACGCAGTATTTT
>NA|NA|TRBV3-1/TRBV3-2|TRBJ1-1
CASSQDVAANTEAFF
TGTGCCAGCAGCCAAGATGTGGCGGCGAACACTGAAGCTTTCTTT
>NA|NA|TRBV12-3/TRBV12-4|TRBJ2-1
CATAGSSYNEQFF
TGTGCCACTGCGGGGAGCTCCTACAATGAGCAGTTCTTC
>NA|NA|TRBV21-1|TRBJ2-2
CASSKTEQVPGELFF
TGTGCCAGCAGCAAAACGGAACAGGTTCCCGGGGAGCTGTTTTTT
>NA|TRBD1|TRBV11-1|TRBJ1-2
CASRAKTGEGHGYTF
TGTGCCAGCAGAGCCAAGACAGGGGAAGGTCATGGCTACACCTTC
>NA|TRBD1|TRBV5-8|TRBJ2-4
CASSRDRAKNIQYF
TGTGCCAGCAGTCGGGACAGGGCCAAAAACATTCAGTACTTC
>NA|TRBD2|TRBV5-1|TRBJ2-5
CASSPSGAGARETQYF
TGCGCCAGCAGCCCTAGTGGGGCGGGAGCCCGGGAGACCCAGTACTTC
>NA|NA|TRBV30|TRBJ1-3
CAWSQDSGNTIYF
TGTGCCTGGAGTCAAGACAGTGGAAACACCATATATTTT
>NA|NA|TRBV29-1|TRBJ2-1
CSGAHNEQFF
TGCAGCGGGGCGCACAATGAGCAGTTCTTC
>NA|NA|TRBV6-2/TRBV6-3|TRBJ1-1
CASSSRRGTEAFF
TGTGCCAGCAGCAGCCGACGGGGGACTGAAGCTTTCTTT
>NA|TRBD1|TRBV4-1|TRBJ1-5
CASSQGRLGQGRNQPQHF
TGCGCCAGCAGCCAAGGTAGATTAGGACAGGGCCGGAATCAGCCCCAGCATTTT
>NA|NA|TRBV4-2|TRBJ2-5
CASSQTTMGGETQYF
TGTGCCAGCAGCCAAACAACAATGGGGGGAGAGACCCAGTACTTC
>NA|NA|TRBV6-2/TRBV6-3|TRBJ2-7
CASSYSNRGPYEQYF
TGTGCCAGCAGTTACTCGAATCGAGGCCCCTACGAGCAGTACTTC
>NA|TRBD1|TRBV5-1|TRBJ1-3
CASSLGDSGAGNTIYF
TGCGCCAGCAGCTTGGGGGACAGCGGAGCTGGAAACACCATATATTTT
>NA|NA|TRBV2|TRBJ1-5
CASGGTLDSNQPQHF
TGTGCCAGCGGTGGGACACTTGATAGCAATCAGCCCCAGCATTTT
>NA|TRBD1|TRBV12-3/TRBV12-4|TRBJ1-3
CASSLNRGSIYF
TGTGCCAGCAGTTTGAACAGGGGTTCCATATATTTT
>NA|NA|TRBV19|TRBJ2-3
CASMGRGGPSDTQYF
TGTGCCAGTATGGGGAGGGGGGGGCCTTCAGATACGCAGTATTTT
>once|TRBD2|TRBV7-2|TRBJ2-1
CASSSGLAGSNEQFF
TGTGCCAGCAGCTCGGGACTAGCGGGATCGAATGAGCAGTTCTTC
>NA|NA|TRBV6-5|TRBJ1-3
CASARGPTGNTIYF
TGTGCCAGCGCGCGGGGACCCACTGGAAACACCATATATTTT
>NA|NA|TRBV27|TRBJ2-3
CASSLSSSTDTQYF
TGTGCCAGCAGTTTATCGTCGAGCACAGATACGCAGTATTTT
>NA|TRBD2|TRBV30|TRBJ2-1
CASTSGSSYNEQFF
TGTGCCTCAACTAGCGGGAGCTCCTACAATGAGCAGTTCTTC
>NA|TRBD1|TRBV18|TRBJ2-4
CASSPNRDRGGQGKNIQYF
TGTGCCAGCTCACCAAACCGGGACAGGGGAGGACAAGGCAAAAACATTCAGTACTTC
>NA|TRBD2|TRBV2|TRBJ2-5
CASSVTSGFQETQYF
TGTGCCAGCAGTGTAACTAGCGGGTTCCAAGAGACCCAGTACTTC
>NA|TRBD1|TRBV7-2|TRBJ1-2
CASSPRDRTGGYTF
TGTGCCAGCAGCCCACGGGACAGGACGGGCGGCTACACCTTC
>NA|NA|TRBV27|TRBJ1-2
CASSAPQGGYTF
TGTGCCAGCAGTGCCCCACAGGGAGGCTACACCTTC
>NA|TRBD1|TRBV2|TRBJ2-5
CASTAGQGWETQYF
TGTGCCAGCACCGCGGGACAGGGGTGGGAGACCCAGTACTTC
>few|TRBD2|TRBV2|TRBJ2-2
CASVAGASTGELFF
TGTGCCAGCGTGGCGGGAGCGAGCACCGGGGAGCTGTTTTTT
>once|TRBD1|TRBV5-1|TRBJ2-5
CASSFTGGETQYF
TGCGCCAGCAGCTTTACAGGGGGGGAGACCCAGTACTTC
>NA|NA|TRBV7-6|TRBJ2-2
CASSRQQGGLTAGELFF
TGTGCCAGCAGCCGACAACAGGGTGGTTTGACCGCCGGGGAGCTGTTTTTT
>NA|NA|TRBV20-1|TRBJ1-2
CSVGGNYGYTF
TGCAGTGTAGGGGGAAACTATGGCTACACCTTC
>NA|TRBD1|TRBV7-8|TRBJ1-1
CASSLPRGRGIAFF
TGTGCCAGCAGCTTACCCAGGGGGCGTGGAATAGCTTTCTTT
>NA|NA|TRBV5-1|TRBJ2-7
CASSLGGGSSYEQYF
TGCGCCAGCAGCTTGGGGGGCGGTAGCTCCTACGAGCAGTACTTC
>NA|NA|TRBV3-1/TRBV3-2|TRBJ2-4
CASSQAENIQYF
TGTGCCAGCAGCCAGGCTGAAAACATTCAGTACTTC
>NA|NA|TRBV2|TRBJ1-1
CASSENSRTQTFF
TGTGCCAGCAGTGAAAATTCAAGGACACAGACTTTCTTT
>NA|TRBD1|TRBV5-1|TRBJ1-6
CASSLEGQGSSYNSPLHF
TGCGCCAGCAGCCTCGAAGGACAGGGGAGCTCCTATAATTCACCCCTCCACTTT
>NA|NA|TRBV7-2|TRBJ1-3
CASSPPGVRNTIYF
TGTGCCAGCAGCCCGCCCGGGGTTCGGAACACCATATATTTT
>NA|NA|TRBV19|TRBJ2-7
CASSTITGWDEQYF
TGTGCCAGTAGTACTATCACAGGGTGGGACGAGCAGTACTTC